The clone carrying this T cell receptor (beta chain) has ten or more counts. Its cognate antigen is unknown. Patients were all untreated before their thyroid surgery. The sample belongs to a study of metastatic and nonmetastatic thyroid tumors. As for the study in general: From malignant and benign thyroid patients, repertoires in blood and in tumor or nodule tissue were compared. Study-wide results and caveats: Malignant thyroid tumors reportedly exceeded benign nodules significantly in TCR beta diversity, with the difference appearing in blood and tumor.

CDR1 and CDR2 from the germline V gene are MNHEY and SMNVEV (reference sequence). CDR3 length: 14 amino acids. The V gene lost 8 bases and the J gene lost 6 bases, with 17 bases spanning the gap. MiXCR re-clonotyped the PCR reads for TCRdb. The sample lists about 41,000 clones; over 10% were seen once. Sample: blood. This chain joins TRBV27 and TRBJ1-5, with D possibly TRBD1 on 6 matching bases. The TCR comes from a female donor with papillary thyroid cancer or a benign thyroid nodule (not recorded which). Some clones in this sample may be carry-over from other donors' samples. The CDR3 reads CASASRGRTQPQHF. CDR3 sequence (DNA): TGTGCCAGCGCATCGCGGGGGCGCACTCAGCCCCAGCATTTT.